Detailed here is one T cell receptor (beta chain). The data were obtained in a study of T cell changes during pregnancy in multiple sclerosis. This table comes from immunoSEQ multiplex PCR, and its TCRdb copy is limited to in-frame clones, with some not included. The sample has 30,000 or so clones, over 85% seen once; the top ten hold approximately 5.4%. CDR3 length: 15 amino acids. Germline-derived CDR1 and CDR2 are SGHAT and FQNNGV. Germline trimming cut 5 bases from V and 3 bases from J; bases unmatched to any gene: 5. The clonotype originates from a female donor with multiple sclerosis, enrolled in a pregnancy study. This material consisted of CD8+ T cells from peripheral blood mononuclear cells, taken in the first trimester of pregnancy. This chain links TRBV11-2 with TRBJ2-7, with 12 positions matching TRBD2. The CDR3 region is CASSDMTSGSYEQYF. CDR3 DNA sequence: TGTGCCAGCAGCGATATGACTAGCGGGAGCTACGAGCAGTACTTC.